This T cell receptor (beta chain) came from a study of regulatory T cells (dated by TCRdb to between 2017 and 2018). The study in broad terms: The study compared T-cell receptor beta repertoires of sorted regulatory, conventional CD4+ and CD8+ T cells between CD3G-deficient patients and healthy controls. What the authors observed across the whole study: CD8+ T cells from patients showed a nonsignificant trend toward lower Shannon entropy than control CD8+ cells. In patients, repertoires had restricted unique TRB V-J pairs and skewed V and J gene usage, with regulatory T cells showing the most marked changes.

Worth noting for this clone: Its antigen is unknown. Base qualities are missing; no much larger clone stands one base away. Other nucleotide sequences from this sample produce the same CDR3.

In the multiplex PCR, 52 forward TRBV primers and 13 reverse TRBJ primers were used, and assay-based and computational corrections were applied for amplification bias. Rearranged TRB loci were amplified from genomic DNA by multiplex PCR within the immunoSEQ assay. An Illumina HiSeq platform was used to sequence the TRB amplicons. The study's own analysis went as follows. Custom algorithms error-filtered the raw sequences and aligned them to reference gene sequences, after which the immunoSEQ online tools were used for analysis. Frequencies of productive and nonproductive TRB rearrangements were evaluated among both unique and total sequences. The likelihood of self-reactivity was estimated by examining two features, hydrophobicity and amino acid composition, of TRB CDR3 positions 6 and 7. Prism software was used to run t tests, Mann-Whitney tests or two-way ANOVA for comparisons between groups. Imported from immuneACCESS, the table was reduced by TCRdb to in-frame sequences with V and J called. These copies leave out some clones; in studies compared against another copy, an unresolved V gene accounts for under half, and the cause of the remainder is not known. The V and J calls and clone size are taken from that table; D and trimming were inferred from the DNA. The sample yields around 10,000 clones; approximately 80% were counted once. The top ten constitute roughly a tenth of the sample.

Based on the germline V gene, the CDR1 and CDR2 sequences are MNHNS and SASEGT. The CDR3 measures 16 amino acids from cysteine to phenylalanine. Left in the record is the CDR3 DNA by itself, 48 bases read in frame from the first base. The junction carries 13 bases between V and J, which are trimmed by 2 bases and 2 bases respectively. Evidence of autoimmunity was present in all CD3G-deficient patients, and the autoimmunity was more severe in two of the patients. At testing, patients were between 2 and 39 years old and showed lower naive and higher memory CD4+ and CD8+ T-cell proportions. A handful of individuals with CD3G deficiency made up the patient group. Patient samples and clinical data were obtained from an international physician network spanning the United States, Europe and Asia. Ficoll density separation was used to isolate peripheral blood mononuclear cells. A FACSAria cell sorter was used to isolate CD3+ CD8+ CD4- T cells.

This sequence was found in a person aged 18-29 years with CD3G deficiency. The sequence is built from TRBV6-1 and TRBJ1-5, and possibly TRBD1, on 6 matching bases. The sequencing input was CD8+ T cells sorted from blood. The DNA sequence follows: TGTGCCAGCAGTGAACTCGTGGCAGGGGGCAATCAGCCCCAGCATTTT. It specifies CASSELVAGGNQPQHF.